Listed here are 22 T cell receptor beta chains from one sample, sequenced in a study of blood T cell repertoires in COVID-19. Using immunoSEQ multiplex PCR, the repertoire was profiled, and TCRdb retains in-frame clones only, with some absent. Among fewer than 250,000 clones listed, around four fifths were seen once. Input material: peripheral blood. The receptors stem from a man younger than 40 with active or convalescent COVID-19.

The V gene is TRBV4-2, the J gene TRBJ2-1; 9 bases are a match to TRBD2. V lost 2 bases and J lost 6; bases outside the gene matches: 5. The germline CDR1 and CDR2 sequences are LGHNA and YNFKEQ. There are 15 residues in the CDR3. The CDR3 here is CASSQPLAGSNEQFF. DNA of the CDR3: TGTGCCAGCAGCCAACCGCTAGCGGGATCCAATGAGCAGTTCTTC.

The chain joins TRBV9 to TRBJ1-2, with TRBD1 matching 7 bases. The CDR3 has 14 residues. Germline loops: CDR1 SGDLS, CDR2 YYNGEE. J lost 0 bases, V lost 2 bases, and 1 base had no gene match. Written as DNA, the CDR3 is TGTGCCAGCAGCGTTGACAGGGCTAACTATGGCTACACCTTC. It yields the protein CASSVDRANYGYTF.

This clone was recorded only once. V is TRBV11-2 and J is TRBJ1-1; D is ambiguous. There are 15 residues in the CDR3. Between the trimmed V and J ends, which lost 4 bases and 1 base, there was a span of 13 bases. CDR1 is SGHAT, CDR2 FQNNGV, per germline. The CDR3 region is CASSSLGKTNTEAFF. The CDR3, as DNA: TGTGCCAGCAGCTCCCTCGGGAAGACGAACACTGAAGCTTTCTTT.

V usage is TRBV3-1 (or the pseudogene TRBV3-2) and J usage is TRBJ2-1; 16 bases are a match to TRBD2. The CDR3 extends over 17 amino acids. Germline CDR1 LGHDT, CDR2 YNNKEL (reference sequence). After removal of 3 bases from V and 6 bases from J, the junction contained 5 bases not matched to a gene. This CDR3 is CASSQGTSGGAVNEQFF. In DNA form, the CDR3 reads TGTGCCAGCAGCCAGGGGACTAGCGGGGGGGCCGTCAATGAGCAGTTCTTC.

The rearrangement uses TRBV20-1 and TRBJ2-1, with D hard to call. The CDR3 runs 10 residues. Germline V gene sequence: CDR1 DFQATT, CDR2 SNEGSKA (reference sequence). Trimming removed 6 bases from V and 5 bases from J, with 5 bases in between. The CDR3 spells CSAPNNEQFF. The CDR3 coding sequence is TGCAGTGCGCCTAACAATGAGCAGTTCTTC.

This chain's CDR3 is CASSSVAGGMNEQFF. The CDR3 DNA is TGTGCCAGCAGCTCAGTAGCGGGGGGTATGAATGAGCAGTTCTTC. The chain uses TRBV7-6 and TRBJ2-1; 10 bases map to TRBD2. The CDR3 covers 15 residues. CDR1 is SGHVS, CDR2 FNYEAQ, per germline. V dropped 4 bases and J dropped 7; count of bases not matched to a gene: 7. Full variable domain (rest looked up from reference TRBV7-6 and TRBJ2-1): GAGVSQSPRYKVTKRGQDVALRCDPISGHVSLYWYRQALGQGPEFLTYFNYEAQQDKSGLPNDRFSAERPEGSISTLTIQRTEQRDSAMYRCASSSVAGGMNEQFFGPGTRLTVL.

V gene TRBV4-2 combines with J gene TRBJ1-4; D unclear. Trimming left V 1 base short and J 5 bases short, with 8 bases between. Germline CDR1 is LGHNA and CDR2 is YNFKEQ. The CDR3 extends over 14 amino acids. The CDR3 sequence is CASSQVSMNEKLFF. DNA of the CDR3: TGTGCCAGCAGCCAAGTTTCAATGAATGAAAAACTGTTTTTT.

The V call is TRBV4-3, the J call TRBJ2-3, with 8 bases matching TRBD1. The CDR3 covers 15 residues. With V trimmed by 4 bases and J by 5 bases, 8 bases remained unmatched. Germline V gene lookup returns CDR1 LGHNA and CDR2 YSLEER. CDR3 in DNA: TGCGCCAGCAGCCGTAGAGTGACAGGGGAAGATACGCAGTATTTT. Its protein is CASSRRVTGEDTQYF.

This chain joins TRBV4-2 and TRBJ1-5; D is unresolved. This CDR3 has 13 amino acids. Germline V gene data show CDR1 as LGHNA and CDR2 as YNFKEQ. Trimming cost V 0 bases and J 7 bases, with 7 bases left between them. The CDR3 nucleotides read TGTGCCAGCAGCCAAGACCTAACCCAGCCCCAGCATTTT. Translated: CASSQDLTQPQHF.

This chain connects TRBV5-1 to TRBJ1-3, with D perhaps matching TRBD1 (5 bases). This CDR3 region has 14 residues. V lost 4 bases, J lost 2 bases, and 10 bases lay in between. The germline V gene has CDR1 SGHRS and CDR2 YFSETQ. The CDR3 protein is CASSIGGAGNTIYF. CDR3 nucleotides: TGCGCCAGCAGCATCGGGGGTGCTGGAAACACCATATATTTT.

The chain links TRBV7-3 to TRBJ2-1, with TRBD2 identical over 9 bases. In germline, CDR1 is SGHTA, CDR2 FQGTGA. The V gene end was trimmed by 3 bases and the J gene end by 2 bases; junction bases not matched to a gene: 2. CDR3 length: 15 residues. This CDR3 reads CASSFSGSPYNEQFF. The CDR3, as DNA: TGTGCCAGCAGCTTTAGCGGGAGTCCCTACAATGAGCAGTTCTTC.

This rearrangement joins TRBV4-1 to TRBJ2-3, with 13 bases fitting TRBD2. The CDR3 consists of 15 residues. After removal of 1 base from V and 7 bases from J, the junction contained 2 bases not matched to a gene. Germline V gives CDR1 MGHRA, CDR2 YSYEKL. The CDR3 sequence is CASSQGLAGGYTQYF. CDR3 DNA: TGCGCCAGCAGCCAAGGACTAGCGGGGGGATATACGCAGTATTTT.

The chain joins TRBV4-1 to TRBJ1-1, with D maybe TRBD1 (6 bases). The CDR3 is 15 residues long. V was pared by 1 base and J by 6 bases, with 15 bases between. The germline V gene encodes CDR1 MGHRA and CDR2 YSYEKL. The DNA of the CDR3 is TGCGCCAGCAGCCAAGGGAAGCAGGGGAGCCCTGAAGCTTTCTTT. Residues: CASSQGKQGSPEAFF.

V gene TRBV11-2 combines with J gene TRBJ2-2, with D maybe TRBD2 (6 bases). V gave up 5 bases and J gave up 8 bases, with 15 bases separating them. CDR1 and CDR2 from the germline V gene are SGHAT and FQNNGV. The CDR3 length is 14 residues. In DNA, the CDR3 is TGTGCCAGCAGCGTACGCGGGGAGTTTGGGGAGCTGTTTTTT. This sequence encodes CASSVRGEFGELFF. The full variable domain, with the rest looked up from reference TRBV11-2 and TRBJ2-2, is EAGVAQSPRYKIIEKRQSVAFWCNPISGHATLYWYQQILGQGPKLLIQFQNNGVVDDSQLPKDRFSAERLKGVDSTLKIQPAKLEDSAVYLCASSVRGEFGELFFGEGSRLTVL.

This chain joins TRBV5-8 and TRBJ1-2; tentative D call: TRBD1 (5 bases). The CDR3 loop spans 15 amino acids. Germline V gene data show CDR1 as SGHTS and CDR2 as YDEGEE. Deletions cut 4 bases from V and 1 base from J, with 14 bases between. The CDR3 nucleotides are TGTGCCAGCAGCCCCTACCGGAGGGGTAACTATGGCTACACCTTC. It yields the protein CASSPYRRGNYGYTF. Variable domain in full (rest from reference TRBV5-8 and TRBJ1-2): EAGVTQSPTHLIKTRGQQATLRCSPISGHTSVYWYQQALGLGLQFLLWYDEGEERNRGNFPPRFSGRQFPNYSSELNVNALELEDSALYLCASSPYRRGNYGYTFGSGTRLTVV.

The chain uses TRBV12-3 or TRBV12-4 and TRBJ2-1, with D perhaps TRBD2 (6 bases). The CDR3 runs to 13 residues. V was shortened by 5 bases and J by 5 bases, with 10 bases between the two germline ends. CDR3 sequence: CASSPSSDNEQFF. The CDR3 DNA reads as TGTGCCAGCAGTCCTTCTAGCGACAATGAGCAGTTCTTC.

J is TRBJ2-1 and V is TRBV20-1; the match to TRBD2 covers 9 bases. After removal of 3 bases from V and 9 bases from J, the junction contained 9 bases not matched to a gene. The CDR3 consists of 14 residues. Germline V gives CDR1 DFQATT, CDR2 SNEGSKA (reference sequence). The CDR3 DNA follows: TGCAGTGCTAGTGGGCTAGCGGGGTCCGGTGAGCAGTTCTTC. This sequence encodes CSASGLAGSGEQFF.

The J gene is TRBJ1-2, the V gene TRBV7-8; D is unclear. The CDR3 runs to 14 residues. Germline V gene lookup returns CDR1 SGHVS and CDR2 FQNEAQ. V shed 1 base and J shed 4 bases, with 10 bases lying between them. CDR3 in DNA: TGTGCCAGCAGCTTAGTTGGGCAGCCCTATGGCTACACCTTC. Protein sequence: CASSLVGQPYGYTF.

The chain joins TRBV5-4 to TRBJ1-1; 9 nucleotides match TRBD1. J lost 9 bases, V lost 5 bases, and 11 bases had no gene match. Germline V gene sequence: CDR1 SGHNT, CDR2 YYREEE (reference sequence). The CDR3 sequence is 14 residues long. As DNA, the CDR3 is TGTGCCAGCAGGGTTACAGGGGGCAGGCATAAAGCTTTCTTT. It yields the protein CASRVTGGRHKAFF.

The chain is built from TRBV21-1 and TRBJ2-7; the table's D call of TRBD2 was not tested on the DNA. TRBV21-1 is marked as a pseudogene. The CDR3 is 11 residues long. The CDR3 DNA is TGTGCCAGCAGCAACCTCTACGAGCAGTACTTC. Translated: CASSNLYEQYF.

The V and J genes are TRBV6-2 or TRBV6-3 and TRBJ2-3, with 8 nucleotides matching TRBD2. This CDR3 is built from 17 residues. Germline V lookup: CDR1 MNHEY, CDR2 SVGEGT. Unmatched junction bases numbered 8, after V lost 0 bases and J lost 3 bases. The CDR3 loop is CASSYSLQRGRTDTQYF. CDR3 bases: TGTGCCAGCAGTTACTCACTCCAGCGGGGGAGGACAGATACGCAGTATTTT.

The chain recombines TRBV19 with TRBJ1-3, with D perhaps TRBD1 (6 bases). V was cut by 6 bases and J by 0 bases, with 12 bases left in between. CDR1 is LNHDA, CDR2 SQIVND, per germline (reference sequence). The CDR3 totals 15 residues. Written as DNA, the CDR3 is TGTGCCAGTAGAAGACAGGAATTCTCTGGAAACACCATATATTTT. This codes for CASRRQEFSGNTIYF.